The 3 T cell receptor beta chains below were found in one sample sequenced in a study of cytomegalovirus exposure and HLA in healthy donors. The primer mix had 60 Vbeta and 13 Jbeta primers. The protocol was immunoSEQ multiplex PCR, while the TCRdb copy is restricted to in-frame clones and leaves out a portion. This sample has about 140,000 clones, with around 80% found just once. Sequencing was carried out using PBMCs. Receptors were obtained from a man between 18 and 35 years old in good health and CMV-seropositive.

The CDR3 spells CASSPRTGRNTIYF. The CDR3 DNA is TGTGCCAGCAGCCCCAGGACAGGGAGAAACACCATATATTTT. V usage is TRBV7-2 and J usage is TRBJ1-3; TRBD1 aligns across 8 bases. The CDR3 contains 14 residues. Germline loops: CDR1 SGHTA, CDR2 FQGNSA. The trim removed 5 bases at V and 5 bases at J, leaving 5 bases unmatched.

The V gene is TRBV4-1, the J gene TRBJ1-1, with D unclear. The CDR3 totals 13 residues. The V gene lost 3 bases and the J gene lost 7 bases, with 12 bases spanning the gap. CDR1 is MGHRA and CDR2 is YSYEKL in the germline V gene. The CDR3 region has the DNA TGCGCCAGCAGCCACTCGGTACAGAGTGAAGCTTTCTTT. This encodes CASSHSVQSEAFF.

V and J are TRBV5-1 and TRBJ2-1; D is ambiguous. Germline lookup yields CDR1 SGHRS and CDR2 YFSETQ. The CDR3 spans 13 residues. V was trimmed by 1 base and J by 5 bases, leaving 7 bases between them. CDR3 sequence (DNA): TGCGCCAGCAGCTTGAACAGCCACAATGAGCAGTTCTTC. Amino acid sequence: CASSLNSHNEQFF.